This T cell receptor (beta chain) was found in a study of shared clonotypes between healthy human individuals. The overall study: Per donor, CD8 memory used one plate, CD8 naive used two, CD4 memory used three and CD4 naive used three.

Broader study findings: Of the naive CD4 clonotypes, 4% to 5% were shared across several donors. Generation probabilities were higher for clonotypes shared across all four sorted-subset donors than for unshared ones.

Worth noting for this clone: The antigen remains undetermined.

The data were produced by immunoSEQ multiplex PCR, yet TCRdb's version contains in-frame clones alone and is incomplete. Among roughly 2.6 million clones listed, roughly 92% were seen once. CDR3 length: 11 amino acids. Germline CDR1 and CDR2: MGHDK and SYGVNS. Trimming left V 2 bases short and J 9 bases short, with 7 bases between. This rearrangement joins TRBV25-1 to TRBJ2-5; D is unresolved. The sample consisted of naive CD4+ T cells sorted from blood. Subset here: CD45RA+ positively selected. The clonotype comes from a young man in good health. The CDR3 here is CASSEGMAQYF. DNA for the CDR3: TGTGCCAGCAGTGAAGGGATGGCCCAGTACTTC.